This T cell receptor (beta chain) emerged from a study of graft-versus-host responses after intestinal transplantation. Overall study: Once they had received anti-thymocyte globulin induction, all recipients took tacrolimus and steroids for approximately 3 years.

Intraepithelial and lamina propria lymphocytes were freed from processed graft tissue. Germline V gives CDR1 SNHLY, CDR2 FYNNEI. V gave up 4 bases and J gave up 10 bases, with 13 bases separating them. The CDR3 has 12 residues. Method: immunoSEQ multiplex PCR; TCRdb's copy keeps in-frame clones and lacks some. The profile covers about 16,000 clones, with 65% to 90% appearing a single time and approximately 3.8% taken by the ten largest. The chain joins TRBV2 to TRBJ1-2; D is uncertain. The sequence derives from a human patient who received an intestinal transplant, so some T cells may come from the graft donor. The specimen was ileum tissue, collected around 600 days after intestinal transplantation. The chain's CDR3 is CASSGESPVYTF. The CDR3 DNA follows: TGTGCCAGCAGTGGAGAGAGTCCTGTCTACACCTTC.